The present T cell receptor beta chain was sequenced within a study of shared clonotypes between healthy human individuals. Note on this clone: The antigen is undetermined.

Naive CD8 cells lacked CD45RO, underwent positive selection for CCR7 and left out terminally differentiated effector memory CD45RA+ cells. Study-wide findings and caveats: Among the subsets, naive ones generally showed larger estimated richness than memory ones.

Germline CDR1 MNHEY, CDR2 SVGAGI. CDR3 length: 15 residues. Germline trimming cut 4 bases from V and 0 bases from J; bases unmatched to any gene: 6. Sequenced by immunoSEQ multiplex PCR; TCRdb stores in-frame clones only, minus some. The table has some 2,000,000 clones, approximately 95% seen once. This clonotype was obtained from a man aged 18 to 35 in good health. The sequencing sample was made of naive CD8+ T cells sorted from blood. The gene calls are TRBV6-5 and TRBJ2-7, with TRBD2 matching over 7 bases. Here the CDR3 DNA reads TGTGCCAGCAGTTTAGCGGGTGGAAGCTCCTACGAGCAGTACTTC. Amino acids: CASSLAGGSSYEQYF.